Following are 24 T cell receptor beta chains from one sample sequenced in a study of blood T cell repertoires in COVID-19. Data came from immunoSEQ multiplex PCR; TCRdb stores just in-frame clones and leaves some out. The table lists some 95,000 clones, around 82% of them singletons. The sample comprised peripheral blood. All receptors derive from a man over 45 who had recovered from COVID-19.

This clone was detected a few times. The chain employs TRBV10-1 and TRBJ2-7; weak D call: TRBD1 (7 bases). This CDR3 has 15 amino acids. The germline V gene encodes CDR1 WNHNN and CDR2 SYGVQD (reference sequence). The ends were cut back, 2 bases at V and 3 bases at J, with 14 bases in the middle. DNA of the CDR3: TGCGCCAGCAGTGAGCGGGGGACAGCGGGCTACGAGCAGTACTTC. Encoded protein: CASSERGTAGYEQYF.

The V and J genes are TRBV3-1 (or the pseudogene TRBV3-2) and TRBJ2-7; 9 bases agree with TRBD1. Trimming at V came to 0 bases and at J to 2 bases, leaving 5 bases not matched to a gene. Germline CDR1 is LGHDT and CDR2 is YNNKEL (reference sequence). The CDR3 has 16 amino acids. In DNA, the CDR3 is TGTGCCAGCAGCCAAGATCGAACAGGGGGCGCCTACGAGCAGTACTTC. This sequence encodes CASSQDRTGGAYEQYF.

The chain employs TRBV28 and TRBJ1-2; a possible D gene is TRBD1 (5 bases). This CDR3 has 15 amino acids. Deletions cut 5 bases from V and 3 bases from J, with 16 bases between. The germline gives CDR1 MDHEN, CDR2 SYDVKM. The CDR3 sequence: CASSNPTGTYYGYTF. The CDR3 DNA is TGTGCCAGCAGTAACCCCACCGGGACTTACTATGGCTACACCTTC.

There are a few counts of this clone. The rearrangement joins TRBV6-2 or TRBV6-3 to TRBJ2-3; TRBD2 agrees at 13 bases. CDR1 is MNHEY, CDR2 SVGEGT, per germline. The CDR3 runs to 15 residues. J lost 4 bases, V lost 2 bases, and 0 bases had no gene match. The chain's CDR3 is CASSYTSGGADTQYF. CDR3 nucleotides: TGTGCCAGCAGTTACACTAGCGGGGGGGCAGATACGCAGTATTTT.

The chain is built from TRBV6-5 and TRBJ1-4, with TRBD1 identical over 9 bases. Losses at the gene ends were 8 bases for V and 8 bases for J; bases not matched to a gene: 9. The germline V gene has CDR1 MNHEY and CDR2 SVGAGI. The CDR3 loop spans 14 amino acids. DNA of the CDR3: TGTGCCAGCGGACTGACAGGGGGTCGGGAAAAACTGTTTTTT. This gives the protein CASGLTGGREKLFF.

The gene calls are TRBV3-1 (or the pseudogene TRBV3-2) and TRBJ1-6, with 8 nucleotides matching TRBD1. CDR1 is LGHDT and CDR2 is YNNKEL in the germline V gene (reference sequence). The CDR3 consists of 20 residues. V was clipped by 4 bases and J by 7 bases; unmatched bases: 21. In DNA, the CDR3 is TGTGCCAGCAGCCTAATAATTCGGGGACAGGCCCATGTAGCGAATTCACCCCTCCACTTT. Protein product: CASSLIIRGQAHVANSPLHF.

The CDR3 region has the DNA TGTGCCAGCAGTGAATTGACAGGGGGCTCCTACGAGCAGTACTTC. It is translated as CASSELTGGSYEQYF. The rearrangement links TRBV25-1 to TRBJ2-7, with TRBD1 matching 9 bases. V gave up 1 base and J gave up 0 bases; unmatched junction bases: 1. Germline V gene data show CDR1 as MGHDK and CDR2 as SYGVNS. CDR3 size: 15 residues.

In DNA, the CDR3 is TGTGCCAGCAGCTATCGGACAGGGTTGGGTGAAAAACTGTTTTTT. Its translation: CASSYRTGLGEKLFF. The V and J genes are TRBV5-8 and TRBJ1-4; TRBD1 matches 8 bases. The CDR3 contains 15 residues. V shed 3 bases and J 7 bases; nucleotides not matched to a gene: 8. Germline CDR1 is SGHTS and CDR2 is YDEGEE.

This clone was detected only once. The chain has TRBV7-3 and TRBJ2-3, with 9 bases aligning to TRBD2. This CDR3 contains 17 residues. Germline loops: CDR1 SGHTA, CDR2 FQGTGA. With 0 bases clipped from V and 4 bases from J, the junction kept 8 bases outside the gene matches. CDR3 in DNA: TGTGCCAGCAGCTTAACGTCAGCGACTAGCGGATCAGATACGCAGTATTTT. Its protein is CASSLTSATSGSDTQYF. Variable domain in full (rest from reference TRBV7-3 and TRBJ2-3): GAGVSQTPSNKVTEKGKYVELRCDPISGHTALYWYRQSLGQGPEFLIYFQGTGAADDSGLPNDRFFAVRPEGSVSTLKIQRTERGDSAVYLCASSLTSATSGSDTQYFGPGTRLTVL.

The V and J genes are TRBV5-6 and TRBJ1-4; 11 bases are shared with TRBD1. CDR1 and CDR2 (germline): SGHDT, YYEEEE. The CDR3 totals 16 residues. With V trimmed by 1 base and J by 7 bases, 6 bases remained unmatched. In DNA form, the CDR3 reads TGTGCCAGCAGCTTGCGGGGGACAGGGGGGTCTGAAAAACTGTTTTTT. Residues: CASSLRGTGGSEKLFF. Full variable domain (missing parts from reference TRBV5-6 and TRBJ1-4): DAGVTQSPTHLIKTRGQQVTLRCSPKSGHDTVSWYQQALGQGPQFIFQYYEEEERQRGNFPDRFSGHQFPNYSSELNVNALLLGDSALYLCASSLRGTGGSEKLFFGSGTQLSVL.

This clone was seen a single time. The V gene is TRBV11-1, the J gene TRBJ2-4; tentative D call: TRBD1 (5 bases). The V gene lost 3 bases and the J gene lost 0 bases, with 12 bases spanning the gap. Per the germline V gene, CDR1 is SGHAT and CDR2 is FQDESV (reference sequence). There are 16 residues in the CDR3. The CDR3 DNA reads TGTGCCAGCAGCTTCAATAGGGGCTTAGCCAAAAACATTCAGTACTTC. This translates into CASSFNRGLAKNIQYF. The full variable domain, with the rest looked up from reference TRBV11-1 and TRBJ2-4, is EAEVAQSPRYKITEKSQAVAFWCDPISGHATLYWYRQILGQGPELLVQFQDESVVDDSQLPKDRFSAERLKGVDSTLKIQPAELGDSAMYLCASSFNRGLAKNIQYFGAGTRLSVL.

The chain carries TRBV12-3 or TRBV12-4 and TRBJ2-1; tentatively, D is TRBD1 (5 bases). The CDR3 runs to 13 residues. The V end lost 4 bases, the J end lost 5 bases, and 9 bases lay between the germline ends. The DNA for the CDR3 is TGTGCCAGCAGTTCGGACAAAAACAATGAGCAGTTCTTC. Amino acids: CASSSDKNNEQFF.

This clone appeared a few times. The V and J genes are TRBV21-1 and TRBJ1-1; the D segment call TRBD1 is taken from the table without a DNA check. TRBV21-1 is shown as a pseudogene. This CDR3 spans 12 amino acids. The CDR3 DNA sequence: TGTGCCAGAGGACAGGTGAACACTGAAGCTTTCTTT. This gives the protein CARGQVNTEAFF.

The CDR3 DNA reads TGTGCCAGCAGCGGAACCGTTAAGGCGGGTGAAAAAGCTTTCTTT. Translated, it gives CASSGTVKAGEKAFF. The J gene is TRBJ1-1, the V gene TRBV9; D not certain. The germline gives CDR1 SGDLS, CDR2 YYNGEE. V dropped 3 bases and J dropped 9 bases, with 21 bases sitting between them. This CDR3 spans 15 amino acids.

CDR3 amino acids: CASSQVTYSGNTIYF. The CDR3 DNA sequence: TGCGCCAGCAGCCAAGTAACCTATTCTGGAAACACCATATATTTT. This chain links TRBV4-1 with TRBJ1-3; D is unresolved. The CDR3 is made up of 15 amino acids. Trimming stripped 1 base from V and 1 base from J, with 8 bases between. Germline CDR1 MGHRA, CDR2 YSYEKL.

V and J are TRBV7-8 and TRBJ1-1, with D possibly being TRBD1 (5 bases). Germline V gives CDR1 SGHVS, CDR2 FQNEAQ. Trimming took off 4 bases at V and 4 bases at J, with 10 bases between the two ends. This CDR3 has 13 residues. This CDR3 is CASSSSGGTEAFF. The CDR3 bases are TGTGCCAGCAGCTCCTCCGGGGGCACTGAAGCTTTCTTT. The whole variable domain, filled in from reference TRBV7-8 and TRBJ1-1, reads GAGVSQSPRYKVAKRGQDVALRCDPISGHVSLFWYQQALGQGPEFLTYFQNEAQLDKSGLPSDRFFAERPEGSVSTLKIQRTQQEDSAVYLCASSSSGGTEAFFGQGTRLTVV.

This chain connects TRBV10-3 to TRBJ1-5; 8 nucleotides agree with TRBD1. The junction had 6 bases not matched to a gene; V was cut back by 2 bases and J by 6 bases. Germline V gives CDR1 ENHRY, CDR2 SYGVKD. The CDR3 totals 15 residues. The CDR3 protein is CAISEGQGAVQPQHF. The CDR3 nucleotides read TGTGCCATCAGTGAGGGCCAGGGGGCCGTTCAGCCCCAGCATTTT.

This chain uses TRBV19 with TRBJ1-1; 8 bases align to TRBD1. CDR1 is LNHDA and CDR2 is SQIVND in the germline V gene (reference sequence). The V and J ends lost 7 bases and 1 base, in that order; junction bases with no gene match: 8. The CDR3 consists of 15 residues. The CDR3 is CASTSPGTGNTEAFF. In DNA, the CDR3 is TGTGCCAGTACCTCACCCGGGACAGGGAACACTGAAGCTTTCTTT.

The J gene is TRBJ2-7, the V gene TRBV4-3; the match to TRBD2 covers 14 bases. Germline CDR1 and CDR2: LGHNA and YSLEER. CDR3 length: 18 amino acids. J lost 5 bases, V lost 1 base, and 10 bases had no gene match. The CDR3 protein is CASSQGVGLAGVRDEQYF. CDR3 nucleotides: TGCGCCAGCAGCCAAGGAGTGGGACTAGCGGGAGTACGGGACGAGCAGTACTTC.

The CDR3 reads CASSLAGKGILYEQYF. The DNA of the CDR3 is TGTGCCAGCAGCTTAGCGGGAAAGGGGATACTCTACGAGCAGTACTTC. V gene TRBV7-6 combines with J gene TRBJ2-7; possibly TRBD1 for D (5 bases). This CDR3 is built from 16 residues. Trimming left V 0 bases short and J 3 bases short, with 15 bases between. Germline CDR1 and CDR2: SGHVS and FNYEAQ.

This chain links TRBV6-6 with TRBJ1-2; D not certain. Trimming stripped 6 bases from V and 5 bases from J, with 16 bases between. From germline, CDR1 is MNHNY and CDR2 SVGAGI (reference sequence). CDR3 length: 14 residues. The chain's CDR3 is CASSLSTDYYGYTF. In DNA, the CDR3 is TGTGCCAGCAGCCTCTCGACGGACTATTATGGCTACACCTTC.

This clone was found once. The rearrangement links TRBV4-1 to TRBJ1-1; D gene unclear. Germline-derived CDR1 and CDR2 are MGHRA and YSYEKL. The CDR3 is 16 amino acids. V was shortened by 4 bases and J by 1 base, with 16 bases between the two germline ends. The CDR3 nucleotides are TGCGCCAGCAGCCCGGTACCAGGAAAAAAGAACACTGAAGCTTTCTTT. Residues: CASSPVPGKKNTEAFF.

V is TRBV19 and J is TRBJ2-5, with 10 bases that match TRBD1. CDR1 and CDR2 from the germline V gene are LNHDA and SQIVND (reference sequence). The CDR3 contains 14 residues. V was pared by 6 bases and J by 5 bases, with 6 bases of the junction left unmatched. The CDR3 loop reads CASSKTGGRETQYF. DNA for the CDR3: TGTGCCAGTAGCAAGACAGGGGGCCGCGAGACCCAGTACTTC.

Written as DNA, the CDR3 is TGTGCCAGCAGCCCGCCGGGACAGGGCCACAATGAGCAGTTCTTC. Translating gives CASSPPGQGHNEQFF. The chain carries TRBV5-4 and TRBJ2-1, with 9 bases fitting TRBD1. With 4 bases clipped from V and 5 bases from J, the junction kept 7 bases outside the gene matches. Germline V gives CDR1 SGHNT, CDR2 YYREEE (reference sequence). This CDR3 region has 15 residues.